This T cell receptor (beta chain) was profiled in a study of blood T cell repertoires in COVID-19. Study-level background: PBMCs, B-cell-depleted T cells, or T cells were the source of the cDNA or gDNA that made up the material.

The length of the CDR3 is 18 residues. CDR1 and CDR2 from the germline V gene are MNHNY and SVGAGI (reference sequence). The junction had 15 bases not matched to a gene; V was cut back by 5 bases and J by 7 bases. Authors' analysis steps: From reference gene primer amplification, estimates of nucleated cell counts were derived. Here immunoSEQ multiplex PCR was the method, and the copy in TCRdb shows in-frame clones only, minus some. That table gives V, J and clone size, and the DNA gave D and trimming. The table has approximately 76,000 clones, 65% to 90% seen once. The sequencing sample was made of peripheral blood. The rearrangement uses TRBV6-6 and TRBJ1-4, with 11 bases matching TRBD1. The sequence came from a woman aged 55-70 years with acute or convalescent COVID-19. DNA of the CDR3: TGTGCCAGCAGTCCCGGGACAGGGGGTTCCAACTACGGTGAAAAACTGTTTTTT. Amino acid sequence: CASSPGTGGSNYGEKLFF.